This is a list of T cell receptor beta chains from one sample in a study of cytomegalovirus exposure and HLA in healthy donors. Some clones are missing from TCRdb's copy, which holds only in-frame ones; the method was immunoSEQ multiplex PCR. The data hold around 130,000 clones, with around 80% observed a single time. Sequenced: PBMCs. These receptors were taken from a middle-aged man in good health and CMV-seronegative. The CDR3 runs from the conserved cysteine through the conserved F or W. Each record gives: clone size, D gene, CDR3 length, V gene, J gene, CDR3 protein, CDR3 DNA. A D gene is named only where the DNA matches it firmly. The size field is filled for only some rows; it gives once, few, many or a size class.

.,.,11,TRBV20-1,TRBJ2-3,CSALSTDTQYF,TGCAGTGCTCTAAGCACAGATACGCAGTATTTT
once,TRBD1,19,TRBV4-2,TRBJ1-6,CASSQVSLTATGQDSPLHF,TGTGCCAGCAGCCAAGTATCCCTAACCGCGACAGGGCAGGATTCACCCCTCCACTTT
.,TRBD1,13,TRBV6-5,TRBJ1-5,CASSPNPTGGRHF,TGTGCCAGCAGCCCTAACCCGACAGGGGGACGACATTTT
.,TRBD1,15,TRBV5-1,TRBJ1-1,CASSLSGTGYTEAFF,TGCGCCAGCAGCTTATCCGGGACAGGGTACACTGAAGCTTTCTTT
.,.,13,TRBV5-5,TRBJ1-2,CASSLVRVDGYTF,TGTGCCAGCAGCTTGGTGCGGGTAGATGGCTACACCTTC
.,.,12,TRBV5-1,TRBJ2-2,CASSEYTGELFF,TGCGCCAGCAGCGAGTATACCGGGGAGCTGTTTTTT
.,.,19,TRBV11-2,TRBJ1-1,CASSLNGMTRQVMNTEAFF,TGTGCCAGCAGCTTAAATGGGATGACACGACAGGTCATGAACACTGAAGCTTTCTTT
.,TRBD2,17,TRBV10-1,TRBJ2-3,CASSEPSGGPYTDTQYF,TGCGCCAGCAGTGAGCCTAGCGGGGGGCCTTACACAGATACGCAGTATTTT
.,.,12,TRBV29-1,TRBJ2-3,CSAIAGLNTQYF,TGCAGCGCCATCGCGGGGTTGAATACGCAGTATTTT
.,.,12,TRBV6-5,TRBJ2-3,CASTATGGTQYF,TGTGCCAGCACTGCCACCGGGGGTACGCAGTATTTT
.,TRBD1,15,TRBV6-1,TRBJ1-5,CASRPQGEVGQPQHF,TGTGCCAGCAGGCCGCAGGGGGAGGTAGGTCAGCCCCAGCATTTT
.,TRBD1,14,TRBV2,TRBJ2-2,CASKGDRGLGELFF,TGTGCCAGCAAGGGGGACAGGGGTCTCGGGGAGCTGTTTTTT
.,.,14,TRBV7-8,TRBJ1-1,CASSSSGGLRAAFF,TGTGCCAGCAGCTCCTCGGGGGGCCTCCGTGCAGCTTTCTTT
once,TRBD1,15,TRBV9,TRBJ2-3,CASSWDRVSTDTQYF,TGTGCCAGCAGCTGGGACAGGGTTAGCACAGATACGCAGTATTTT
.,TRBD1,14,TRBV7-6,TRBJ1-2,CASSDGQGVYGYTF,TGTGCCAGCAGCGACGGACAGGGGGTCTATGGCTACACCTTC
.,.,14,TRBV7-9,TRBJ1-4,CASSLPQVAEKLFF,TGTGCCAGCAGCTTACCCCAGGTCGCGGAAAAACTGTTTTTT
.,.,14,TRBV7-2,TRBJ2-7,CASSSRKSSYEQYF,TGTGCCAGCAGCTCCCGTAAGAGCTCCTACGAGCAGTACTTC
.,.,13,TRBV7-9,TRBJ2-2,CASSLSSGGELFF,TGTGCCAGCAGCTTATCGAGCGGCGGGGAGCTGTTTTTT
few,.,15,TRBV6-1,TRBJ2-7,CASSEKGGLTYEQYF,TGTGCCAGCAGCGAGAAGGGGGGGCTGACCTACGAGCAGTACTTC
.,TRBD2,15,TRBV4-2,TRBJ2-3,CASSPTSGGMDTQYF,TGTGCCAGCAGCCCCACTAGCGGGGGTATGGATACGCAGTATTTT
.,.,14,TRBV29-1,TRBJ1-2,CSVDRTHPGGGYTF,TGCAGCGTCGACAGGACCCATCCGGGGGGGGGCTACACCTTC
.,TRBD2,15,TRBV19,TRBJ2-1,CASSSLAGGFNEQFF,TGTGCCAGTAGTTCACTAGCGGGGGGGTTCAATGAGCAGTTCTTC
.,TRBD2,18,TRBV19,TRBJ2-5,CASSGLSRGTGGQETQYF,TGTGCCAGTAGTGGGTTGTCTAGGGGAACGGGGGGGCAAGAGACCCAGTACTTC
once,.,13,TRBV6-1,TRBJ2-1,CASSDEVYNEQFF,TGTGCCAGCAGTGATGAGGTCTACAATGAGCAGTTCTTC
few,.,13,TRBV14,TRBJ1-1,CASSRGMNTEAFF,TGTGCCAGCAGCCGGGGCATGAACACTGAAGCTTTCTTT
few,.,15,TRBV19,TRBJ1-1,CASSISVRGRTEAFF,TGTGCCAGTAGTATAAGTGTGCGGGGGCGGACTGAAGCTTTCTTT
.,.,14,TRBV7-9,TRBJ1-5,CASSHMGGYQPQHF,TGTGCCAGCAGCCACATGGGGGGTTATCAGCCCCAGCATTTT
.,TRBD1,16,TRBV19,TRBJ1-4,CASSNTRTGTNEKLFF,TGTGCCAGTAGTAACACCCGGACAGGAACAAATGAAAAACTGTTTTTT
.,.,14,TRBV30,TRBJ2-5,CAWGGRAGQETQYF,TGTGCCTGGGGGGGCCGGGCAGGGCAAGAGACCCAGTACTTC
few,.,17,TRBV11-1,TRBJ2-7,CASSLGAAGFGPYEQYF,TGTGCCAGCAGCTTGGGCGCCGCGGGGTTTGGCCCCTACGAGCAGTACTTC
.,TRBD2,15,TRBV9,TRBJ2-3,CACSPQAGPTDTQYF,TGTGCCTGCTCCCCGCAAGCGGGGCCTACGGATACGCAGTATTTT
.,TRBD1,14,TRBV6-5,TRBJ2-5,CASSPGQGLETQYF,TGTGCCAGCAGCCCCGGACAGGGACTGGAGACCCAGTACTTC
.,.,16,TRBV7-3,TRBJ1-6,CASSLMAASYNSPLHF,TGTGCCAGCAGCTTAATGGCGGCTAGCTATAATTCACCCCTCCACTTT
few,.,15,TRBV9,TRBJ1-1,CASSPPGRGNTEAFF,TGTGCCAGCAGCCCTCCGGGCCGGGGGAACACTGAAGCTTTCTTT
.,.,14,TRBV30,TRBJ1-4,CAWAGGSGNEKLFF,TGTGCCTGGGCCGGGGGTTCGGGTAATGAAAAACTGTTTTTT
.,.,12,TRBV2,TRBJ2-7,CASTGSSYEQYF,TGTGCCAGCACGGGGAGCTCCTACGAGCAGTACTTC
.,.,12,TRBV9,TRBJ2-7,CASSVAGNEQYF,TGTGCCAGCAGCGTAGCCGGGAACGAGCAGTACTTC
.,.,15,TRBV2,TRBJ1-4,CASSELGGVGEKLFF,TGTGCCAGCAGTGAATTAGGGGGAGTGGGTGAAAAACTGTTTTTT
.,TRBD1,15,TRBV6-6,TRBJ1-2,CASSPRGTGDGGYTF,TGTGCCAGCAGTCCCCGTGGGACAGGGGATGGAGGCTACACCTTC
once,.,14,TRBV19,TRBJ1-2,CASGAEAEYYGYTF,TGTGCCAGTGGAGCCGAGGCAGAATACTATGGCTACACCTTC